The next 8 T cell receptor beta chains were all read from a single sample in a study of T cells in Graves' hyperthyroidism and ophthalmopathy. Template material for amplifying TCR beta CDR3 regions consisted of RNA transcripts. In the first-round RT-PCR of the TCR CDR3, the HTBI primer set was used. One entry per CDR3 protein results from TCRdb running MiXCR on the multiplex PCR reads. The table records hundreds of thousands of distinct CDR3 sequences, 11% to 15% of them present only once. The sequenced material came from blood. These receptors came from a woman aged 40 to 55 with Graves' hyperthyroidism.

This clonotype was recorded a few times. The chain combines TRBV4-1 with TRBJ2-1; D ambiguous. CDR1 is MGHRA, CDR2 YSYEKL, per germline. This CDR3 has 13 residues. Trimming cost V 0 bases and J 10 bases, with 10 bases left between them. The CDR3 is CASSQDLSSEQFF. In DNA, the CDR3 is TGCGCCAGCAGCCAAGATCTTAGTAGCGAGCAGTTCTTC.

The chain joins TRBV5-1 to TRBJ2-7, with TRBD1 matching 7 bases. CDR3 length equals 14 residues. Per germline, CDR1 SGHRS and CDR2 YFSETQ. The junction had 8 bases not matched to a gene; V was cut back by 4 bases and J by 4 bases. The CDR3 DNA follows: TGCGCCAGCAGCCTAAGGGACAGCCAGTACGAGCAGTACTTC. It codes for CASSLRDSQYEQYF.

The chain combines TRBV12-3 or TRBV12-4 with TRBJ2-2; a weak D match, TRBD2 (5 bases). Between the trimmed V and J ends, which lost 9 bases and 5 bases, there was a span of 16 bases. This CDR3 has 14 residues. The CDR3 here is CASMRARRTGELFF. The CDR3 bases are TGTGCCAGTATGAGGGCGCGTAGGACCGGGGAGCTGTTTTTT.

This clonotype was recorded many times. The gene calls are TRBV5-1 and TRBJ2-1; 11 nucleotides line up with TRBD2. The germline CDR1 and CDR2 sequences are SGHRS and YFSETQ. The CDR3 covers 16 residues. Losses at the gene ends were 4 bases for V and 4 bases for J; bases not matched to a gene: 7. In nucleotides, the CDR3 is TGCGCCAGCAGCAACACCGGGACTAGCGGTTACAATGAGCAGTTCTTC. The encoded protein is CASSNTGTSGYNEQFF.

This chain joins TRBV6-1 and TRBJ1-1, with 9 bases fitting TRBD1. Trimming took 11 bases from V and 4 from J; bases not matched to a gene: 5. CDR1 and CDR2 from the germline V gene are MNHNS and SASEGT. CDR3 length: 12 amino acids. The CDR3 sequence: CAAGQGPTEAFF. In nucleotides, the CDR3 is TGTGCCGCAGGACAGGGGCCCACTGAAGCTTTCTTT.

The V and J genes are TRBV6-2 or TRBV6-3 and TRBJ2-7; 14 nucleotides agree with TRBD2. V lost 4 bases to trimming and J lost 5 bases; unmatched junction nucleotides: 7. Germline CDR1 MNHEY, CDR2 SVGEGT. This CDR3 contains 16 residues. CDR3 in amino acids: CASSFIRTSGRNEQYF. The CDR3 DNA is TGTGCCAGCAGTTTTATTAGGACTAGCGGGAGGAACGAGCAGTACTTC.

This clonotype came up many times. CDR3 in amino acids: CSARKPDRGFEAFF. CDR3 nucleotide sequence: TGCAGTGCTAGAAAGCCGGACAGGGGGTTTGAAGCTTTCTTT. The chain carries TRBV20-1 and TRBJ1-1; the match to TRBD1 covers 10 bases. The CDR3 loop spans 14 amino acids. CDR1 and CDR2 from the germline V gene are DFQATT and SNEGSKA (reference sequence). The V and J ends lost 2 bases and 7 bases, in that order; junction bases with no gene match: 7.

This clonotype has a handful of counts. The rearrangement links TRBV6-1 to TRBJ2-3; D unresolved. The germline gives CDR1 MNHNS, CDR2 SASEGT. The CDR3 loop spans 13 amino acids. The germline V and J ends were trimmed by 8 bases and 2 bases, with 11 bases remaining between them. The CDR3: CASHTVYTDTQYF. Written as DNA, the CDR3 is TGTGCCAGCCATACAGTATACACAGATACGCAGTATTTT.